The rows below give T cell receptor beta chains drawn from one sample of a study of human T cells and chemical hapten exposure. MiXCR was run by TCRdb on the RACE reads, yielding one entry per CDR3 protein. The table has roughly 180,000 distinct CDR3 sequences, more than 20% seen once. The sequencing used whole blood, collected in connection with sensitization to the hapten diphenylcyclopropenone (DPC). These receptor sequences come from a woman between 45 and 65 years old with alopecia areata. Some clones in this sample may be carry-over from other donors' samples. The CDR3 runs from the conserved cysteine through the conserved F or W. The order of the fields is D gene, J gene, clone size, V gene, CDR3 protein, CDR3 DNA. The D gene is left open where the match is weak. Clone sizes are given selectively: once, few, many, or a class where the clone is expanded.

NA TRBJ2-5 NA TRBV27 CASSPWRGETQYF TGTGCCAGCAGCCCCTGGAGGGGGGAGACCCAGTACTTC
NA TRBJ1-5 NA TRBV20-1 CSAKGGDQPQHF TGCAGTGCTAAGGGCGGCGATCAGCCCCAGCATTTT
NA TRBJ2-4 few TRBV7-9 CASTVSGDQNIQYF TGTGCCAGCACGGTTTCAGGGGACCAAAACATTCAGTACTTC
TRBD1 TRBJ1-6 NA TRBV10-3 CAISDGGTANSPLHF TGTGCCATCAGTGATGGGGGGACAGCGAATTCACCCCTCCACTTT
TRBD1 TRBJ1-1 few TRBV20-1 CSAEVQGGWTEAFF TGCAGTGCTGAGGTTCAGGGGGGGTGGACTGAAGCTTTCTTT
NA TRBJ1-1 few TRBV18 CASSPERMNTEAFF TGTGCCAGCTCACCCGAACGGATGAACACTGAAGCTTTCTTT
NA TRBJ2-7 few TRBV2 CASSEASQGLLSEQYF TGTGCCAGCAGTGAAGCTTCTCAGGGGTTATTATCCGAGCAGTACTTC
NA TRBJ1-5 few TRBV18 CASSSDGPQHF TGTGCCAGCTCTTCGGATGGGCCCCAGCATTTT
NA TRBJ2-1 few TRBV20-1 CSARARGYNEQFF TGCAGTGCTAGAGCCAGGGGATACAATGAGCAGTTCTTC
NA TRBJ1-1 few TRBV7-9 CASSLRQETEAFF TGTGCCAGCAGCTTAAGGCAAGAAACCGAAGCTTTCTTT
TRBD2 TRBJ2-2 NA TRBV20-1 CSASGLAGGSGELFF TGCAGTGCCTCGGGACTAGCGGGTGGTTCCGGGGAGCTGTTTTTT
NA TRBJ2-5 few TRBV11-2 CASSPSLVGETQYF TGTGCCAGCAGCCCGAGCCTGGTTGGGGAGACCCAGTACTTC
NA TRBJ1-1 NA TRBV11-2 CASSLDQAFF TGTGCCAGCAGCTTAGATCAAGCTTTCTTT
NA TRBJ1-1 NA TRBV20-1 CSARWGEGWAEAFF TGCAGTGCTAGATGGGGAGAGGGTTGGGCTGAAGCTTTCTTT
NA TRBJ2-3 NA TRBV20-1 CSARVLVDTQYF TGCAGTGCCCGGGTACTAGTGGATACGCAGTATTTT
NA TRBJ1-5 NA TRBV10-3 CAISESLNQPQHF TGTGCCATCAGTGAGTCCCTAAATCAGCCCCAGCATTTT
TRBD2 TRBJ2-1 few TRBV20-1 CSARGPFSGSSYNEQFF TGCAGTGCTAGAGGGCCCTTTAGCGGGAGCTCCTACAATGAGCAGTTCTTC
NA TRBJ2-7 NA TRBV12-3/TRBV12-4 CASTLGRGVPEQYF TGTGCCAGCACCTTAGGGAGGGGGGTACCTGAGCAGTACTTC